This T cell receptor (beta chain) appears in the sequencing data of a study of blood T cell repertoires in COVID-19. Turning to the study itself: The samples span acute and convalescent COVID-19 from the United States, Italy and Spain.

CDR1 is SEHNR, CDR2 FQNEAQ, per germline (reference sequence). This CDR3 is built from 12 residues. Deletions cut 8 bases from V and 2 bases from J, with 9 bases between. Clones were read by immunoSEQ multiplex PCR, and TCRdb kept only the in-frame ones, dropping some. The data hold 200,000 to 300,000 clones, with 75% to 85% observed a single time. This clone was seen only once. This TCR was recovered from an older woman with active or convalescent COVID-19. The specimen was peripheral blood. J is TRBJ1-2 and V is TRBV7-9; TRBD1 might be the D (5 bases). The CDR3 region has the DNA TGTGCCAGCCAGGGCGGAAACTATGGCTACACCTTC. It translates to CASQGGNYGYTF.